The source of this TCR beta chain is a study of beta chain features in type 1 diabetes. Study details: Investigators examined approximately 110,000,000 sorted cells across all samples. Study-level findings and limits: People with Type 1 diabetes carried modestly yet significantly shorter TCRB CDR3s in all four CD4+ subsets. The question of HLA type influencing TCRB rearrangement was one that remained unresolved here.

The germline V gene has CDR1 LNHDA and CDR2 SQIVND (reference sequence). This CDR3 is 13 amino acids long. V shed 6 bases, J shed 5 bases, and the junction held 4 bases outside the gene matches. All of the isolated RNA was reverse transcribed, so expressed TCRB transcripts were sequenced. Deep immunoSEQ sequencing covered naive, central memory and regulatory T cell samples. Here immunoSEQ multiplex PCR was the method, and the copy in TCRdb shows in-frame clones only, minus some. The profile shows 240,000 or so clones, approximately 15% of them singletons. To note about this clone: Its specificity is not known.

Sequenced sample: naive CD4+ T cells from blood. The source is a man aged 25-45 years with type 1 diabetes. The chain employs TRBV19 and TRBJ1-5; 7 bases agree with TRBD1. DNA of the CDR3: TGTGCCAGTAGGGATACAGGGGATCAGCCCCAGCATTTT. This translates into CASRDTGDQPQHF. The entire variable domain, with the rest obtained from reference TRBV19 and TRBJ1-5, is as follows: DGGITQSPKYLFRKEGQNVTLSCEQNLNHDAMYWYRQDPGQGLRLIYYSQIVNDFQKGDIAEGYSVSREKKESFPLTVTSAQKNPTAFYLCASRDTGDQPQHFGDGTRLSIL.